This record looks at one TCR beta chain sequence and its context. The CDR3 sequence is 13 residues long. Unmatched junction bases numbered 5, after V lost 6 bases and J lost 3 bases. CDR1 is SEHNR and CDR2 is FQNEAQ in the germline V gene (reference sequence). The data were obtained in a study of shared clonotypes between healthy human individuals. CD45RO negativity and positive selection for CCR7 defined naive CD8 cells, a population that excluded terminally differentiated effector memory CD45RA+ cells. An even split of each subset's genomic DNA across several immunoSEQ plates was performed. The assay was immunoSEQ multiplex PCR, and TCRdb's table has in-frame clones only and misses some. The table lists 2 million to 2.5 million clones, more than 85% of them singletons.

Sequencing was done on a sample of naive CD8+ T cells from PBMCs. This receptor was taken from a man aged 18 to 29 in good health. Some clones in this sample may be carry-over from other donors' samples. The chain couples TRBV7-9 to TRBJ2-7, with TRBD2 matching 7 bases. This CDR3 is CASRGGRFYEQYF. Here the CDR3 DNA reads TGTGCCAGCAGGGGCGGGAGATTCTACGAGCAGTACTTC.